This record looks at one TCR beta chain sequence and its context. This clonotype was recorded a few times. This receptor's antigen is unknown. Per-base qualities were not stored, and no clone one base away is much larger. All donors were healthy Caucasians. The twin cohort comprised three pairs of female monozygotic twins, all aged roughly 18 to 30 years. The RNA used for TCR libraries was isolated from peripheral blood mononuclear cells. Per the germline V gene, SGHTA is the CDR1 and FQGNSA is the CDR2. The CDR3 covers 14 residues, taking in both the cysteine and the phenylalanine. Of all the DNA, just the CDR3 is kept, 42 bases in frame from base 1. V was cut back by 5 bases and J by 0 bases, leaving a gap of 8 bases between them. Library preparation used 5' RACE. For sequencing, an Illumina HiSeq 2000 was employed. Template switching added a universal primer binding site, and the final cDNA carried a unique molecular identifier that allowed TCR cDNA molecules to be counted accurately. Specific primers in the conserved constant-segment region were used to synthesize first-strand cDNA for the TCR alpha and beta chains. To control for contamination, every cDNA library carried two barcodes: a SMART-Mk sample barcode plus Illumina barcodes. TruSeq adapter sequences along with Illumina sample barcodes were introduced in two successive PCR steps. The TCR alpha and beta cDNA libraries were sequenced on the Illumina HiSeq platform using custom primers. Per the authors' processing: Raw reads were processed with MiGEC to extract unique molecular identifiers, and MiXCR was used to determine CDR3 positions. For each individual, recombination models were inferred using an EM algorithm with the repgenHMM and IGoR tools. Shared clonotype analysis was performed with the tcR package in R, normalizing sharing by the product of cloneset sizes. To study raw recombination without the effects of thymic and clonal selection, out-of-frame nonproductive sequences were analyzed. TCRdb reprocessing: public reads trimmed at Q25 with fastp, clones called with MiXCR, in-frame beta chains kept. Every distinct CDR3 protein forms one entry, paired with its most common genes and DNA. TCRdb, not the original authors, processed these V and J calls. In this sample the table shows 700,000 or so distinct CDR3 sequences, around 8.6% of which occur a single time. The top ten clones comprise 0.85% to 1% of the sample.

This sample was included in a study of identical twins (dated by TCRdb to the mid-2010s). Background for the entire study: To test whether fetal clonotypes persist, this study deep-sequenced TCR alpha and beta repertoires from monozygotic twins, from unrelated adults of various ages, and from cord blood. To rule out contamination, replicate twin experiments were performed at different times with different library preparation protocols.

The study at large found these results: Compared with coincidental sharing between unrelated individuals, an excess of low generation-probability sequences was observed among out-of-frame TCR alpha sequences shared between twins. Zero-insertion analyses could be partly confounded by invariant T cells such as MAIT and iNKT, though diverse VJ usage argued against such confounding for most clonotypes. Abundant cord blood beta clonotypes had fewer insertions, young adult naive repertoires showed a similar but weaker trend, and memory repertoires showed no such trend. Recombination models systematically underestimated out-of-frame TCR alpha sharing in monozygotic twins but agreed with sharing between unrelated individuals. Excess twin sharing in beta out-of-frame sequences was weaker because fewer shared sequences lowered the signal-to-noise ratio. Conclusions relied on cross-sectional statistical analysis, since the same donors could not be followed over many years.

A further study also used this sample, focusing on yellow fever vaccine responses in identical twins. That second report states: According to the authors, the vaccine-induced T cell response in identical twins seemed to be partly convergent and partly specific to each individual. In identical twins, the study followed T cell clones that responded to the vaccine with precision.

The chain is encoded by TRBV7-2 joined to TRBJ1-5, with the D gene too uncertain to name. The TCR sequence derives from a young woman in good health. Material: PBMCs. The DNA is TGTGCCAGCAGCCGCGACTATAGCAATCAGCCCCAGCATTTT. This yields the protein CASSRDYSNQPQHF.